Sequencing of this T cell receptor beta chain was carried out in a study of cytomegalovirus exposure and HLA in healthy donors. The PCR made use of 60 Vbeta and 13 Jbeta primers. TCRdb's table, derived via immunoSEQ multiplex PCR, lists solely in-frame clones and lacks some. The table includes around 94,000 clones, more than 70% detected once. This clone has more than one count but fewer than ten. The CDR3 has 17 amino acids. The germline gives CDR1 SGHRS, CDR2 YFSETQ. V lost 0 bases and J lost 4; bases outside the gene matches: 7. The chain combines TRBV5-1 with TRBJ2-1; 10 bases agree with TRBD2. Material for sequencing was PBMCs. The clonotype originates from a woman aged 55-75 years in good health and CMV-seropositive. The CDR3, as DNA: TGCGCCAGCAGCTTGGAAGCTAGCGGGAGTCGGTACAATGAGCAGTTCTTC. Protein: CASSLEASGSRYNEQFF.